This T cell receptor (beta chain) was identified in a study of blood T cell repertoires in COVID-19 (dated by TCRdb to the early 2020s). Regarding the complete study: Collaborator samples came from the United States, Italy and Spain and covered acute and convalescent phases of COVID-19. The samples were drawn from the first 160 participants of the ongoing ImmuneRACE study and from under 1,500 subjects provided by 6 global collaborators. HLA class I and class II types, where available, came from metadata supplied by the sample provider rather than from assay-based typing. Deeply sampled blood TCRbeta repertoires from subjects exposed to, actively infected with, or recovered from COVID-19 were included in the dataset. A de-identified subject ID, COVID-19 status, age in years and sex were almost always included in the sample metadata. The material from the prospective study consisted of cDNA or gDNA derived from T cells, B-cell-depleted T cells, or PBMCs. A freely available public database, intended as a resource for researchers studying the immune response to SARS-CoV-2, is where the repertoires were released. The paper's findings and limits, for the study overall: The amount of clinical and demographic metadata varied by source and participant and was provided uncurated.

Participants in the prospective study were aged roughly 18 to 89 years, lived in about two dozen United States geographic areas, and enrolled through a virtual design. In the prospective study, participants were assigned to cohorts based on the clinical history participants reported in a screening survey and a study questionnaire. Mobile phlebotomists in the prospective study collected whole blood, serum and a nasopharyngeal or oropharyngeal swab from every participant. Participants in the prospective study had the option to provide additional blood draws and questionnaires over a roughly 2-month period. Blood samples from the prospective study were shipped frozen or at room temperature prior to DNA extraction. Remarks on this clone: Its antigen specificity is not known. Within one base of it there is no much larger clone, and no base qualities were kept.

After removal of 8 bases from V and 0 bases from J, the junction retains 11 bases not matched to a gene. The CDR3, from cysteine to phenylalanine, totals 17 residues. Only the CDR3 portion is preserved as DNA: 51 bases, with reading frame beginning at the first base. Per the germline V gene (reference sequence), LNHDA is the CDR1 and SQIVND is the CDR2. TCRbeta CDR3 regions were amplified from genomic DNA by means of the immunoSEQ Assay, a bias-controlled multiplex PCR. Under the source paper's analysis protocol: The number of nucleated cells in each sample was estimated by amplification of reference gene primers within the assay. Sequence reads were collapsed and filtered to measure the absolute abundance of every unique TCRbeta CDR3 rearrangement. For each sample, productive Simpson clonality was calculated as the square root of Simpson's diversity index across productive rearrangements. As stored in TCRdb, this immuneACCESS dataset retains in-frame rearrangements with V and J assigned. A fraction of the clones does not appear; measured against another copy, unresolved V genes explain less than half of the discrepancy, and the remainder lacks a known reason. The V and J calls and clone size come from that table; D and trimming were worked out from the DNA. This sample has about 300,000 clones in its table, and roughly 90% of those were observed once. The ten largest clones add up to 3.5% to 5% of the sample.

The receptor chain draws on TRBV19 and TRBJ1-5, and 9 bases in between align with TRBD1. The sequence was obtained from a woman in her late teens or twenties with acute COVID-19. Source material: PBMCs or T cells enriched from blood (not recorded which). The bases are TGTGCCAGTGGAACCGGGACAGGGTTTAATAGCAATCAGCCCCAGCATTTT. This gives the protein CASGTGTGFNSNQPQHF.